A single sample is the source of the 21 T cell receptor beta chains below, sequenced in a study of shared clonotypes between healthy human individuals. CD45RO-negative, CCR7-positively selected cells formed the naive CD8 fraction, excluding terminally differentiated effector memory CD45RA+ cells. Sequencing was performed with immunoSEQ multiplex PCR; in TCRdb, only in-frame clones are kept and a portion is missing. The sample yields roughly 2,000,000 clones, about 94% seen once. The sequenced sample consisted of naive CD8+ T cells from PBMCs. The source of these receptors is a man younger than 35 in good health. Some clones in this sample may be carry-over from other donors' samples.

As DNA, the CDR3 is TGTGCCAGCAACCACGGTTTCCGCCCCCAGCTGCCTGGAAACACCATATATTTT. This gives the protein CASNHGFRPQLPGNTIYF. The rearrangement links TRBV7-9 to TRBJ1-3; D is unclear. The CDR3 has 18 amino acids. The V end lost 7 bases, the J end lost 2 bases, and 24 bases lay between the germline ends. Looked up from germline, CDR1 is SEHNR and CDR2 is FQNEAQ (reference sequence).

This rearrangement joins TRBV27 to TRBJ2-7; D is ambiguous. Looked up from germline, CDR1 is MNHEY and CDR2 is SMNVEV (reference sequence). This CDR3 region has 14 residues. V dropped 3 bases and J dropped 3 bases, with 12 bases sitting between them. As DNA, the CDR3 is TGTGCCAGCAGTTTGGTGGGAACTGGCTACGAGCAGTACTTC. Encoded protein: CASSLVGTGYEQYF.

V usage is TRBV27 and J usage is TRBJ2-7; D unresolved. The germline V gene encodes CDR1 MNHEY and CDR2 SMNVEV (reference sequence). The V and J ends lost 3 bases and 5 bases respectively, with 11 bases between them. The CDR3 length is 13 residues. The CDR3 region is CASSFERYDEQYF. CDR3 nucleotides: TGTGCCAGCAGTTTCGAGCGCTACGACGAGCAGTACTTC.

This chain connects TRBV5-1 to TRBJ2-7; TRBD1 aligns across 9 bases. Trimming at V came to 5 bases and at J to 6 bases, leaving 12 bases not matched to a gene. CDR1 is SGHRS and CDR2 is YFSETQ in the germline V gene. This CDR3 has 15 residues. As DNA, the CDR3 is TGCGCCAGCAGATCCAGACAGGGGGTCTGGGGCGAGCAGTACTTC. Translation: CASRSRQGVWGEQYF.

V gene TRBV14 combines with J gene TRBJ2-2, with D perhaps matching TRBD2 (5 bases). Per the germline V gene, CDR1 is SGHDN and CDR2 is FVKESK. With 11 bases removed from V and 6 bases from J, the gap between germline ends came to 19 bases. This CDR3 has 14 amino acids. The CDR3 loop reads CASSPRLAAGELFF. The CDR3 region has the DNA TGTGCCTCATCGCCGAGGCTAGCTGCCGGGGAGCTGTTTTTT.

The V and J genes are TRBV25-1 and TRBJ2-1; tentatively, D is TRBD2 (5 bases). Germline V gene data show CDR1 as MGHDK and CDR2 as SYGVNS. This CDR3 is 13 amino acids long. Between the trimmed V and J ends, which lost 4 bases and 4 bases, there was a span of 8 bases. The CDR3 DNA follows: TGTGCCAGCAGTGGGGAGCGGTACAATGAGCAGTTCTTC. Amino acid sequence: CASSGERYNEQFF.

The chain recombines TRBV28 with TRBJ2-7; D ambiguous. CDR1 is MDHEN, CDR2 SYDVKM, per germline. CDR3 length equals 15 residues. Between the trimmed V and J ends, which lost 6 bases and 1 base, there was a span of 16 bases. This chain's CDR3 is CASRVEVGRSYEQYF. CDR3 bases: TGTGCCAGCAGAGTCGAAGTGGGTCGATCCTACGAGCAGTACTTC.

The genes are TRBV27 and TRBJ1-1, with D unresolved. Germline CDR1 MNHEY, CDR2 SMNVEV (reference sequence). This CDR3 has 13 amino acids. V lost 4 bases, J lost 2 bases, and 8 bases lay in between. The CDR3 protein is CASSWVHNTEAFF. The CDR3 DNA reads as TGTGCCAGCAGTTGGGTGCATAACACTGAAGCTTTCTTT.

This clone was counted a single time. The chain links TRBV6-6 to TRBJ1-1; D is unresolved. CDR1 and CDR2 from the germline V gene are MNHNY and SVGAGI (reference sequence). This CDR3 contains 14 residues. V was cut by 4 bases and J by 4 bases, with 13 bases left in between. The CDR3 here is CASSFSEGGTEAFF. The CDR3 nucleotides are TGTGCCAGCAGTTTCTCGGAGGGTGGCACTGAAGCTTTCTTT.

The chain joins TRBV5-6 to TRBJ1-2; TRBD1 matches at 7 bases. This CDR3 region has 14 residues. CDR1 is SGHDT and CDR2 is YYEEEE in the germline V gene. V shed 4 bases, J shed 7 bases, and the junction held 10 bases outside the gene matches. CDR3 residues: CASSEGTAETGYTF. CDR3 in DNA: TGTGCCAGCAGCGAAGGGACAGCGGAGACTGGCTACACCTTC.

V and J are TRBV9 and TRBJ2-2; 12 bases match TRBD1. With V trimmed by 3 bases and J by 6 bases, 9 bases remained unmatched. The CDR3 covers 17 residues. From germline, CDR1 is SGDLS and CDR2 YYNGEE. The CDR3 nucleotides read TGTGCCAGCAGCGAAGGGGACAGGGGGCTTATCCCCGGGGAGCTGTTTTTT. Translating gives CASSEGDRGLIPGELFF.

This chain connects TRBV4-3 to TRBJ2-1; D gene unclear. The V gene's germline CDR1 is LGHNA and CDR2 YSLEER. The CDR3 consists of 14 residues. The germline V and J ends were trimmed by 3 bases and 5 bases, with 11 bases remaining between them. CDR3 region: CASSHPSLDNEQFF. In DNA form, the CDR3 reads TGCGCCAGCAGCCACCCCTCGTTAGACAATGAGCAGTTCTTC.

The genes are TRBV7-9 and TRBJ1-2, with D possibly TRBD1 on 5 matching bases. In germline, CDR1 is SEHNR, CDR2 FQNEAQ (reference sequence). The CDR3 loop spans 13 amino acids. Trimming removed 5 bases at V and 4 bases at J, with 11 bases between. The CDR3 DNA follows: TGTGCCAGCAGCCCTGTGGGGGGCTATGGCTACACCTTC. Translation: CASSPVGGYGYTF.

The chain employs TRBV19 and TRBJ2-7; D not certain. This CDR3 has 14 residues. Germline V gene data show CDR1 as LNHDA and CDR2 as SQIVND (reference sequence). With 1 base removed from V and 2 bases from J, the gap between germline ends came to 9 bases. CDR3 nucleotides: TGTGCCAGTAGTATAGCGGGTAGAACCTACGAGCAGTACTTC. This encodes CASSIAGRTYEQYF.

The chain links TRBV5-6 to TRBJ2-3; D not certain. Germline-derived CDR1 and CDR2 are SGHDT and YYEEEE. The CDR3 extends over 16 amino acids. Trimming pared 3 bases from V and 1 base from J, leaving 15 bases between. The CDR3 region is CASSSRTLVRTDTQYF. The DNA of the CDR3 is TGTGCCAGCAGCTCCAGGACGCTGGTACGCACAGATACGCAGTATTTT.

This chain joins TRBV21-1 and TRBJ1-1. TRBV21-1 constitutes a pseudogene. This CDR3 has 12 amino acids. CDR3 nucleotide sequence: TGTGCCAGCAAAGTCGGGGCCACTGAAGCTTTCTTT. Translation: CASKVGATEAFF.

The chain has TRBV7-8 and TRBJ2-1; 11 bases align to TRBD2. Unmatched junction bases numbered 5, after V lost 2 bases and J lost 5 bases. The CDR3 extends over 16 amino acids. Germline V gives CDR1 SGHVS, CDR2 FQNEAQ. CDR3 in DNA: TGTGCCAGCAGCTTATCCCCACTAGCGGGGGACAATGAGCAGTTCTTC. It is translated as CASSLSPLAGDNEQFF. The complete variable domain, with remaining parts taken from reference TRBV7-8 and TRBJ2-1, reads GAGVSQSPRYKVAKRGQDVALRCDPISGHVSLFWYQQALGQGPEFLTYFQNEAQLDKSGLPSDRFFAERPEGSVSTLKIQRTQQEDSAVYLCASSLSPLAGDNEQFFGPGTRLTVL.

The V and J genes are TRBV25-1 and TRBJ2-5; a weak D match, TRBD2 (5 bases). The CDR3 has 14 amino acids. Trimming stripped 7 bases from V and 5 bases from J, with 17 bases between. Germline-derived CDR1 and CDR2 are MGHDK and SYGVNS. The CDR3, as DNA: TGTGCCAGCATCCCAAATGCGAGAGGGGAGACCCAGTACTTC. As protein: CASIPNARGETQYF.

The V gene is TRBV10-2, the J gene TRBJ2-1; D is perhaps TRBD1 or TRBD2 (5 bases each). The CDR3 sequence is 14 residues long. V was cut by 7 bases and J by 5 bases, with 15 bases left in between. In germline, CDR1 is WSHSY, CDR2 SAAADI. The CDR3 nucleotides read TGCGCCAGCAATTCCCGGGACGTCCACAATGAGCAGTTCTTC. This sequence encodes CASNSRDVHNEQFF.

This sequence joins TRBV27 and TRBJ2-1, with D perhaps matching TRBD1 or TRBD2 (5 bases each). CDR1 is MNHEY and CDR2 is SMNVEV in the germline V gene (reference sequence). The CDR3 runs 14 residues. The V gene lost 6 bases and the J gene lost 7 bases, with 16 bases spanning the gap. This chain's CDR3 is CASSLWDGLNEQFF. In DNA form, the CDR3 reads TGTGCCAGCAGCCTGTGGGACGGTTTAAATGAGCAGTTCTTC.

V gene TRBV7-9 combines with J gene TRBJ1-2, with 7 bases that match TRBD1. Germline CDR1 is SEHNR and CDR2 is FQNEAQ (reference sequence). This CDR3 is 15 amino acids long. J lost 5 bases, V lost 7 bases, and 13 bases had no gene match. CDR3 bases: TGTGCCAGCATCAAGGGGGCAGGGACCCCTTATGGCTACACCTTC. Translated: CASIKGAGTPYGYTF.